This T cell receptor beta chain was observed in a study of T cells after yellow fever vaccination. Overall study findings and caveats: Primary-vaccination clones mostly resurfaced post-booster (about 95% CD4, roughly 90% CD8). Contaminants from the bulk population, in the form of abundant clonotypes, could be found in FACS-sorted repertoires. Although most clonotypes did not, a small share appeared in both CD4 and CD8 compartments.

This clonotype was observed a few times. The antigen is undetermined. V was clipped by 4 bases and J by 3 bases; unmatched bases: 6. The CDR3 is 15 residues long. CDR1 and CDR2 from the germline V gene are KGHDR and SFDVKD. In making TCR cDNA, 5'RACE template switching added a universal primer site and UMIs to it. TCRdb analysed the 5' RACE reads with MiXCR anew, one entry per CDR3 protein. The data show 300,000 to 350,000 distinct CDR3 sequences, 3.5% to 4.5% seen once. The gene calls are TRBV24-1 and TRBJ2-3, with 7 bases lining up with TRBD2. The source of this sequence is a man aged 18 to 30 who received the YFV17D yellow fever vaccine. The source was PBMCs, collected 5 days after the yellow fever booster vaccination. The CDR3 loop is CATSDSGTTTDTQYF. CDR3 bases: TGTGCCACCAGTGACTCCGGGACTACAACAGATACGCAGTATTTT.